This T cell receptor (beta chain) was sequenced in a study of blood T cell repertoires in COVID-19. Study as a whole: The origin of the acute and convalescent COVID-19 samples was the United States, Italy and Spain. Nucleic acid was either cDNA or gDNA, and it came from T cells, B-cell-depleted T cells, or PBMCs.

The germline CDR1 and CDR2 sequences are SGHDT and YYEEEE. The length of the CDR3 is 14 residues. J lost 4 bases, V lost 4 bases, and 7 bases had no gene match. Seattle's enrolled individuals joined amid active infection and were then monitored longitudinally. Assay used: immunoSEQ multiplex PCR; TCRdb lists only in-frame clones, some missing. The sample contains about 360,000 clones, around nine tenths of which appear only once. The chain uses TRBV5-6 and TRBJ1-2, with TRBD1 identical over 7 bases. Sequencing was performed on peripheral blood. The origin of this receptor is a woman in her sixties with COVID-19, enrolled during active disease. The CDR3 region has the DNA TGTGCCAGCAGCCGCGGACAGGCTAGCTATGGCTACACCTTC. It codes for CASSRGQASYGYTF.